These 29 T cell receptor beta chains were all obtained from the same sample, sequenced in a study of blood T cells in healthy people across ages. Then a second PCR, running roughly 7 to 11 cycles, was carried out with a sample-barcoded 5' primer and a J-beta primer mix. Via MiXCR, TCRdb re-called the 5' RACE reads, giving one row per CDR3 protein. This table holds 1.5 million to 2 million distinct CDR3 sequences, roughly 27% found once. The source material was blood. Receptors were obtained from a woman in her twenties or thirties in good health.

This clonotype has a count of ten or more. The rearrangement links TRBV20-1 to TRBJ2-5; 7 bases map to TRBD1. This CDR3 is built from 12 residues. In germline, CDR1 is DFQATT, CDR2 SNEGSKA (reference sequence). Trimming cost V 2 bases and J 11 bases; bases outside gene matches: 8. CDR3 nucleotides: TGCAGTGCTAGACACGGGACAGCCGAACAGTACTTC. Protein: CSARHGTAEQYF.

This clonotype came up many times. The rearrangement uses TRBV20-1 and TRBJ2-5; D unclear. CDR1 is DFQATT and CDR2 is SNEGSKA in the germline V gene (reference sequence). V was clipped by 4 bases and J by 1 base, with 10 bases between them. The CDR3 contains 13 residues. CDR3 region: CSAKTPVQETQYF. CDR3 bases: TGCAGTGCTAAGACACCAGTCCAAGAGACCCAGTACTTC.

This clonotype has just a few counts. This chain uses TRBV7-8 with TRBJ2-7; D is possibly TRBD1 (5 bases). The V end was cut by 1 base, the J end by 2 bases, with 15 bases between. Germline assignment: CDR1 SGHVS and CDR2 FQNEAQ. The CDR3 has 16 residues. CDR3 bases: TGTGCCAGCAGCTTAGGAGTGGGGCAGGCAGCCTACGAGCAGTACTTC. Protein product: CASSLGVGQAAYEQYF.

V gene TRBV5-1 combines with J gene TRBJ1-2; tentative D call: TRBD1 (5 bases). This CDR3 comprises 15 residues. The V end was cut by 3 bases, the J end by 0 bases, with 12 bases between. Germline V gives CDR1 SGHRS, CDR2 YFSETQ. The CDR3 protein is CASSWEPTANYGYTF. DNA for the CDR3: TGCGCCAGCAGCTGGGAGCCGACAGCTAACTATGGCTACACCTTC.

This clonotype has at least ten counts. This rearrangement joins TRBV7-6 to TRBJ2-7; 8 positions match TRBD1. The CDR3 extends over 24 amino acids. Unmatched junction bases numbered 30, after V lost 2 bases and J lost 0 bases. Germline V gene data show CDR1 as SGHVS and CDR2 as FNYEAQ. CDR3 sequence (DNA): TGTGCCAGCAGCTTATTACTTCAGGCACGCGGACGCCCGACAGGGGTCAAACCCTCCTACGAGCAGTACTTC. Protein product: CASSLLLQARGRPTGVKPSYEQYF.

This clonotype was counted only a few times. The chain recombines TRBV20-1 with TRBJ1-1; D is ambiguous. Germline V gene data show CDR1 as DFQATT and CDR2 as SNEGSKA (reference sequence). With 0 bases removed from V and 12 bases from J, the gap between germline ends came to 11 bases. The CDR3 sequence is 11 residues long. CDR3 DNA sequence: TGCAGTGCTAGAGATGGTTCGGGGACTTTCTTT. This codes for CSARDGSGTFF.

This clonotype was recorded at least ten times. The chain uses TRBV4-1 and TRBJ2-1; D gene unclear. The CDR3 runs 16 residues. From germline, CDR1 is MGHRA and CDR2 YSYEKL. V lost 1 base, J lost 6 bases, and 16 bases lay in between. The CDR3 sequence: CASSQGVTEGINEQFF. DNA for the CDR3: TGCGCCAGCAGCCAAGGAGTCACCGAAGGCATCAATGAGCAGTTCTTC.

This clonotype was counted only a few times. The chain combines TRBV7-8 with TRBJ1-1, with D tentatively TRBD1 (6 bases). CDR1 is SGHVS and CDR2 is FQNEAQ in the germline V gene. This CDR3 region has 15 residues. V lost 2 bases to trimming and J lost 0 bases, with 10 bases between them. CDR3 amino acids: CASSLQGRVNTEAFF. CDR3 coding DNA: TGTGCCAGCAGCTTACAGGGGAGGGTGAACACTGAAGCTTTCTTT.

The chain employs TRBV29-1 and TRBJ2-7; the D is unclear. Germline-derived CDR1 and CDR2 are SQVTM and ANQGSEA. V was cut by 0 bases and J by 4 bases, with 4 bases left in between. This CDR3 spans 11 amino acids. The CDR3 DNA reads as TGCAGCGTTGAAGACGCGTACGAGCAGTACTTC. Protein sequence: CSVEDAYEQYF.

As for this clonotype: Sequence at one end of the junction differs from germline and may be a read error. The V gene is TRBV7-2, the J gene TRBJ1-6, with D possibly being TRBD1 (6 bases). From germline, CDR1 is SGHTA and CDR2 FQGNSA. The CDR3 is 16 amino acids. The CDR3 sequence is CASSLSRGGINSPLHF. The CDR3 DNA reads as TGTGCCAGCAGCTTATCCAGAGGGGGGATAAATTCTCCCCTCCACTTT. The whole variable domain, remainder taken from reference TRBV7-2 and TRBJ1-6, is GAGVSQSPSNKVTEKGKDVELRCDPISGHTALYWYRQSLGQGLEFLIYFQGNSAPDKSGLPSDRFSAERTGGSVSTLTIQRTQQEDSAVYLCASSLSRGGINSPLHFGNGTRLTVT.

The gene calls are TRBV20-1 and TRBJ1-1, with D maybe TRBD1 (5 bases). The CDR3 spans 14 residues. V lost 6 bases and J lost 4, with 18 bases in between. Per the germline V gene, CDR1 is DFQATT and CDR2 is SNEGSKA (reference sequence). The CDR3 sequence: CSAERGSGFTEAFF. CDR3 nucleotides: TGCAGTGCAGAGAGGGGTAGTGGGTTCACTGAAGCTTTCTTT.

Worth noting for this clonotype: This may be a read error: a much more frequent sequence differs by one nucleotide. This chain uses TRBV12-3 or TRBV12-4 with TRBJ2-1; D may be TRBD1 (6 bases). V was trimmed by 4 bases and J by 7 bases, leaving 14 bases between them. The CDR3 covers 14 residues. CDR3 DNA sequence: TGTGCCAGCAGTTCCCCTAGACAGGAGAATGAGCAGTTCTTC. Encoded protein: CASSSPRQENEQFF.

The V call is TRBV20-1, the J call TRBJ2-3, with D possibly being TRBD1 (6 bases). Germline lookup yields CDR1 DFQATT and CDR2 SNEGSKA (reference sequence). Trimming removed 6 bases at V and 5 bases at J, with 9 bases between. The CDR3 runs 11 residues. The CDR3 DNA reads as TGCAGTGCCCCGGACAGAGATACGCAGTATTTT. Translation gives CSAPDRDTQYF.

This clonotype has at least ten counts. The junction and the germline gene differ at one end; a read error may be behind it. This chain uses TRBV4-1 with TRBJ1-2; D is uncertain. The CDR3 length is 14 residues. CDR1 is MGHRA, CDR2 YSYEKL, per germline. Written as DNA, the CDR3 is TGTGCCAGCAGCCCGACGGGTGATAACTATGGCTACACCTTC. Translated, it gives CASSPTGDNYGYTF.

This clonotype was observed a few times. The J gene is TRBJ1-3, the V gene TRBV20-1; 9 bases match TRBD1. The junction had 10 bases not matched to a gene; V was cut back by 1 base and J by 0 bases. From germline, CDR1 is DFQATT and CDR2 SNEGSKA (reference sequence). The CDR3 has 18 residues. The CDR3 loop is CSARAAGTGSLSGNTIYF. For the CDR3, the DNA is TGCAGTGCTAGAGCTGCCGGGACAGGGAGTCTCTCTGGAAACACCATATATTTT.

The chain combines TRBV7-2 with TRBJ1-5; D is undetermined. The CDR3 totals 18 residues. Germline values: CDR1 SGHTA, CDR2 FQGNSA. Between the trimmed V and J ends, which lost 2 bases and 0 bases, there was a span of 17 bases. Here the CDR3 DNA reads TGTGCCAGCAGCTTATGGCTGGGAATAAGGGATAGCAATCAGCCCCAGCATTTT. It encodes CASSLWLGIRDSNQPQHF. Based on the CDR3 plus reference TRBV7-2 and TRBJ1-5, the full variable domain is GAGVSQSPSNKVTEKGKDVELRCDPISGHTALYWYRQSLGQGLEFLIYFQGNSAPDKSGLPSDRFSAERTGGSVSTLTIQRTQQEDSAVYLCASSLWLGIRDSNQPQHFGDGTRLSIL.

The count of this clonotype is one. One junction end does not reproduce the germline sequence, and a read error may be involved. The rearrangement joins TRBV6-1 to TRBJ1-4; possibly TRBD1 for D (6 bases). The CDR3 runs 13 residues. The germline gives CDR1 MNHNS, CDR2 SASEGT. The DNA for the CDR3 is TGTGCCGGCAGTAGACAGGACGGTGAAAAACTGTTTTTT. Translating it yields CAGSRQDGEKLFF.

This clonotype was counted ten times or more. V and J are TRBV5-5 and TRBJ2-7; 7 bases agree with TRBD1. This CDR3 is built from 14 residues. Per the germline V gene, CDR1 is SGHKS and CDR2 is YYEKEE (reference sequence). The trim removed 5 bases at V and 3 bases at J, leaving 8 bases unmatched. In DNA form, the CDR3 reads TGTGCCAGCAGTCGTGGACAGGACAACTACGAGCAGTACTTC. Translating gives CASSRGQDNYEQYF.

This clonotype was picked up many times. The chain joins TRBV20-1 to TRBJ2-1; unclear D gene. V was clipped by 8 bases and J by 12 bases, with 14 bases between them. The CDR3 is 10 amino acids. The germline V gene has CDR1 DFQATT and CDR2 SNEGSKA (reference sequence). CDR3 DNA sequence: TGCAGTACCGACGGCTTGCGGCAGTTCTTC. It yields the protein CSTDGLRQFF.

This clonotype was observed at least ten times. V gene TRBV10-3 combines with J gene TRBJ2-7; unclear D gene. Between the trimmed V and J ends, which lost 5 bases and 4 bases, there was a span of 6 bases. Germline V gives CDR1 ENHRY, CDR2 SYGVKD. The length of the CDR3 is 11 residues. This CDR3 reads CAISPEYEQYF. The CDR3, as DNA: TGTGCCATCAGTCCAGAGTACGAGCAGTACTTC.

The genes are TRBV18 and TRBJ2-1; 14 bases map to TRBD2. Germline V gene lookup returns CDR1 KGHSH and CDR2 LQKENI. The CDR3 length is 18 residues. Trimming cost V 2 bases and J 9 bases; bases outside gene matches: 12. In DNA, the CDR3 is TGTGCCAGCTCACCATTCAGGGACGGGACTAGCGGGAGAAGTGAGCAGTTCTTC. It specifies CASSPFRDGTSGRSEQFF.

The chain combines TRBV10-1 with TRBJ1-5; 7 positions agree with TRBD1. Germline lookup yields CDR1 WNHNN and CDR2 SYGVQD (reference sequence). There are 14 residues in the CDR3. V shed 2 bases, J shed 6 bases, and the junction held 4 bases outside the gene matches. CDR3 in DNA: TGCGCCAGCAGTGAGGGGACAGACGGTCAGCCCCAGCATTTT. Amino acid sequence: CASSEGTDGQPQHF.

This clonotype was counted many times. The chain links TRBV5-1 to TRBJ2-6, with 8 bases that match TRBD1. Germline trimming cut 3 bases from V and 2 bases from J; bases unmatched to any gene: 10. Germline V gives CDR1 SGHRS, CDR2 YFSETQ. The CDR3 is 18 residues long. CDR3 protein: CASSSYILTGAGANVLTF. The CDR3 coding sequence is TGCGCCAGCAGCTCGTACATCCTGACAGGGGCTGGGGCCAACGTCCTGACTTTC.

The chain joins TRBV12-5 to TRBJ2-1, with TRBD2 matching 8 bases. CDR3 length: 16 residues. Germline CDR1 and CDR2: LGHNT and FRNRAP. With V trimmed by 1 base and J by 8 bases, 10 bases remained unmatched. In DNA, the CDR3 is TGTGCTAGTGGTTTGGAGGGAGGGACTAGGGCCGATGAGCAGTTCTTC. Translation gives CASGLEGGTRADEQFF.

The sample holds a few counts of this clonotype. V gene TRBV6-2 or TRBV6-3 combines with J gene TRBJ1-4; 7 nucleotides line up with TRBD1. The V gene's germline CDR1 is MNHEY and CDR2 SVGEGT. This CDR3 has 15 residues. Trimming at V came to 2 bases and at J to 3 bases, leaving 3 bases not matched to a gene. For the CDR3, the DNA is TGTGCCAGCAGTTACGCGGACAGGCCTAATGAAAAACTGTTTTTT. Protein product: CASSYADRPNEKLFF.

This chain uses TRBV5-5 with TRBJ1-2; a possible D gene is TRBD1 (5 bases). The germline V gene has CDR1 SGHKS and CDR2 YYEKEE (reference sequence). The CDR3 sequence is 16 residues long. V lost 4 bases, J lost 2 bases, and 18 bases lay in between. CDR3 residues: CASSVREGSGNYGYTF. CDR3 DNA: TGTGCCAGCAGCGTCAGGGAGGGATCGGGGAACTATGGCTACACCTTC.

The sample holds many counts of this clonotype. V is TRBV4-1 and J is TRBJ1-2; D unclear. Trimming pared 2 bases from V and 1 base from J, leaving 14 bases between. This CDR3 has 16 amino acids. CDR1 MGHRA and CDR2 YSYEKL come from the germline V gene. The CDR3 loop is CASSQQQNYLNYGYTF. Here the CDR3 DNA reads TGCGCCAGCAGCCAACAACAGAATTACCTTAACTATGGCTACACCTTC.

This chain uses TRBV3-1 with TRBJ1-2; 8 positions agree with TRBD1. Losses at the gene ends were 0 bases for V and 5 bases for J; bases not matched to a gene: 5. The V gene's germline CDR1 is LGHDT and CDR2 YNNKEL (reference sequence). The CDR3 is made up of 15 amino acids. The CDR3 region is CASSQETGVQYGYTF. The CDR3 DNA sequence: TGTGCCAGCAGCCAAGAGACAGGGGTGCAGTATGGCTACACCTTC.

The chain combines TRBV11-2 with TRBJ2-1; 8 positions agree with TRBD2. Germline CDR1 is SGHAT and CDR2 is FQNNGV. V gave up 7 bases and J gave up 0 bases; unmatched junction bases: 8. This CDR3 is built from 16 residues. The CDR3 sequence is CASTQTSVSSYNEQFF. CDR3 in DNA: TGTGCCAGCACCCAGACTAGCGTGAGCTCCTACAATGAGCAGTTCTTC.